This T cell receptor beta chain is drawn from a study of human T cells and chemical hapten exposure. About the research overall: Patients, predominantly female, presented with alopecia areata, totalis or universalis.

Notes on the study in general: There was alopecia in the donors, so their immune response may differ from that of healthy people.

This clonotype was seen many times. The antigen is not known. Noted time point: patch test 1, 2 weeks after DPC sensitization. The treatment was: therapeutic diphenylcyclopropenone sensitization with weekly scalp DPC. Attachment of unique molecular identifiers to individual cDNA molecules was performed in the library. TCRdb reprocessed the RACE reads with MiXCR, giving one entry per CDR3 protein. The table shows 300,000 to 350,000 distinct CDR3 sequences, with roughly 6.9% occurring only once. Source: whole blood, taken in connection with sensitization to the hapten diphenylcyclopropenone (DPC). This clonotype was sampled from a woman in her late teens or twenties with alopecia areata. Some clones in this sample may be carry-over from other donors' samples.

The CDR3, as DNA: TGTGCCAGCAGTGTAACTAGCACAGATACGCAGTATTTT. Its protein product is CASSVTSTDTQYF. V is TRBV2 and J is TRBJ2-3; D is ambiguous. Per germline, CDR1 SNHLY and CDR2 FYNNEI. Trimming cost V 4 bases and J 0 bases, with 5 bases left between them. The CDR3 contains 13 residues.